This T cell receptor beta chain is drawn from a study of cytomegalovirus exposure and HLA in healthy donors. Study-wide context: HLA-typed donors contributed some 85 million unique TCRs, which were held in an early data release.

This clone was seen only a few times. A multiplex PCR was run with 60 Vbeta primers and 13 Jbeta primers. Method: immunoSEQ multiplex PCR; TCRdb's copy keeps in-frame clones and lacks some. Among about 60,000 clones listed, 80% were seen once. Sequencing input: PBMCs. This receptor was identified in a male donor in good health and CMV-seronegative.

In DNA form, the CDR3 reads TGTGCCAGTAGTATAGCTGGGGAGAGAGCTTTCTTT. As protein: CASSIAGERAFF. The rearrangement joins TRBV19 to TRBJ1-1; unclear D gene. The V gene lost 1 base and the J gene lost 10 bases, with 10 bases spanning the gap. The CDR3 runs 12 residues. CDR1 is LNHDA and CDR2 is SQIVND in the germline V gene (reference sequence). Variable domain in full (rest from reference TRBV19 and TRBJ1-1): DGGITQSPKYLFRKEGQNVTLSCEQNLNHDAMYWYRQDPGQGLRLIYYSQIVNDFQKGDIAEGYSVSREKKESFPLTVTSAQKNPTAFYLCASSIAGERAFFGQGTRLTVV.